The clone carrying this T cell receptor (beta chain) was seen only once. The data derive from a study of blood T cell repertoires in COVID-19. Turning to the study itself: Specimens from acute and convalescent COVID-19 originated in the United States, Italy and Spain. PBMCs, B-cell-depleted T cells, or T cells were the source of the cDNA or gDNA that made up the material.

Germline lookup yields CDR1 SQVTM and CDR2 ANQGSEA. V lost 4 bases to trimming and J lost 2 bases, with 11 bases between them. The CDR3 has 13 residues. Original handling: Reference gene primer amplification in the assay estimated nucleated cell counts. Profiled with immunoSEQ multiplex PCR; TCRdb holds only in-frame clones, not every one. V and J calls and clone size are copied from that table; D and trimming were computed from the DNA. The sample records around 130,000 clones, around 84% being singletons. The receptor was derived from a woman older than 75 with acute or convalescent COVID-19. The rearrangement uses TRBV29-1 and TRBJ1-1; no reliable D call. Sequenced: peripheral blood. The CDR3 DNA sequence: TGCAGCGTTGCCGGACTGGGTAACACTGAAGCTTTCTTT. It specifies CSVAGLGNTEAFF.